The 13 T cell receptor beta chains reported below all come from one sample, sequenced in a study of T cell changes during pregnancy in multiple sclerosis. Data came from immunoSEQ multiplex PCR; TCRdb stores just in-frame clones and leaves some out. The sample lists 45,000 to 65,000 clones, around 90% occurring once. Sequencing used CD4+ T cells from peripheral blood mononuclear cells, obtained in the third trimester of pregnancy. The receptors were sampled from a female donor with multiple sclerosis, enrolled in a pregnancy study.

This chain links TRBV5-1 with TRBJ2-5; 9 bases line up with TRBD1. The V gene end was trimmed by 2 bases and the J gene end by 5 bases; junction bases not matched to a gene: 13. The CDR3 length is 17 residues. CDR1 is SGHRS and CDR2 is YFSETQ in the germline V gene. DNA of the CDR3: TGCGCCAGCAGCTTCCTACCTACCGGGACAGGGTCGGAGACCCAGTACTTC. Protein: CASSFLPTGTGSETQYF.

V usage is TRBV10-1 and J usage is TRBJ2-5, with TRBD2 matching 13 bases. Germline V CDR1 and CDR2: WNHNN, SYGVQD (reference sequence). The CDR3 loop spans 16 amino acids. The V and J ends lost 2 bases and 2 bases, in that order; junction bases with no gene match: 2. The CDR3: CASSEGTSGVQETQYF. The CDR3 region has the DNA TGCGCCAGCAGTGAGGGGACTAGCGGGGTACAAGAGACCCAGTACTTC.

This chain uses TRBV28 with TRBJ2-3; 7 bases agree with TRBD2. Germline V CDR1 and CDR2: MDHEN, SYDVKM. CDR3 length equals 15 residues. V trimming: 3 bases; J trimming: 4 bases; junction bases outside the gene matches: 7. The CDR3 spells CASSLSGGVSDTQYF. The CDR3 coding sequence is TGTGCCAGCAGTTTGAGTGGGGGGGTTTCAGATACGCAGTATTTT.

CDR3 sequence: CASSHGDTQYF. The CDR3 DNA reads as TGTGCCAGCAGCCACGGTGATACGCAGTATTTT. The V call is TRBV11-3, the J call TRBJ2-3; D not certain. Germline CDR1 reads SGHNT; CDR2 reads YENEEA. This CDR3 is built from 11 residues. The V gene lost 5 bases and the J gene lost 6 bases, with 6 bases spanning the gap.

This clone was counted once. J is TRBJ1-2 and V is TRBV6-5; D may be TRBD1 (5 bases). The V and J ends lost 0 bases and 3 bases respectively, with 8 bases between them. The CDR3 length is 14 residues. The germline V gene encodes CDR1 MNHEY and CDR2 SVGAGI. CDR3 in DNA: TGTGCCAGCAGTTACTCGGGCAGGGACTATGGCTACACCTTC. Protein: CASSYSGRDYGYTF.

J is TRBJ2-3 and V is TRBV15, with 9 bases aligning to TRBD1. Germline CDR1 LNHNV, CDR2 YYDKDF (reference sequence). This CDR3 has 17 amino acids. J was trimmed by 2 bases and V by 5 bases; bases with no gene match: 11. CDR3 residues: CATSSYQTGGITDTQYF. The CDR3 DNA follows: TGTGCCACCAGCTCCTATCAGACAGGGGGAATCACAGATACGCAGTATTTT.

The gene calls are TRBV9 and TRBJ1-6; possibly TRBD1 for D (6 bases). Germline CDR1 and CDR2: SGDLS and YYNGEE. This CDR3 is built from 14 residues. Trimming stripped 2 bases from V and 8 bases from J, with 11 bases between. The CDR3: CASSVRGSDSPLHF. CDR3 sequence (DNA): TGTGCCAGCAGCGTTAGGGGGTCTGATTCACCCCTCCACTTT.

This chain joins TRBV7-3 and TRBJ2-7; 7 bases fit TRBD1. Germline V CDR1 and CDR2: SGHTA, FQGTGA. Unmatched junction bases numbered 8, after V lost 8 bases and J lost 4 bases. The CDR3 extends over 13 amino acids. CDR3 DNA: TGTGCCAGCCCTCAGGGGGACCGTTACGAGCAGTACTTC. Protein sequence: CASPQGDRYEQYF.

This sequence joins TRBV18 and TRBJ2-3; TRBD1 might be the D (5 bases). V lost 3 bases, J lost 3 bases, and 16 bases lay in between. This CDR3 is 16 amino acids long. Germline V CDR1 and CDR2: KGHSH, LQKENI. The CDR3 protein is CASSPRTGTRTDTQYF. The CDR3, as DNA: TGTGCCAGCTCACCCCGAACAGGAACCCGGACAGATACGCAGTATTTT.

This clone was seen just once. The chain is built from TRBV9 and TRBJ2-3; D gene unclear. Per the germline V gene, CDR1 is SGDLS and CDR2 is YYNGEE. V lost 4 bases and J lost 0, with 9 bases in between. The CDR3 covers 14 residues. CDR3 coding DNA: TGTGCCAGCAGCTTTTTTACTAGCACAGATACGCAGTATTTT. Its protein product is CASSFFTSTDTQYF. The entire variable domain, with the rest obtained from reference TRBV9 and TRBJ2-3, is as follows: DSGVTQTPKHLITATGQRVTLRCSPRSGDLSVYWYQQSLDQGLQFLIQYYNGEERAKGNILERFSAQQFPDLHSELNLSSLELGDSALYFCASSFFTSTDTQYFGPGTRLTVL.

This rearrangement joins TRBV27 to TRBJ2-7, with 8 bases fitting TRBD1. The ends lost 4 bases at V and 5 bases at J; junction bases unmatched: 4. The CDR3 is made up of 13 amino acids. Germline V gene data show CDR1 as MNHEY and CDR2 as SMNVEV (reference sequence). The CDR3 region has the DNA TGTGCCAGCAGTTATGACAGGGGCAACGAGCAGTACTTC. Translated, it gives CASSYDRGNEQYF.

The rearrangement links TRBV19 to TRBJ2-1; 7 bases fit TRBD1. Germline V gene lookup returns CDR1 LNHDA and CDR2 SQIVND (reference sequence). The junction had 9 bases not matched to a gene; V was cut back by 5 bases and J by 5 bases. The CDR3 loop spans 15 amino acids. CDR3 DNA: TGTGCCAGTAGTCGACAGGGTTTGGGAAACAATGAGCAGTTCTTC. Translation: CASSRQGLGNNEQFF.

This chain connects TRBV11-3 to TRBJ2-1; D call uncertain. V dropped 1 base and J dropped 4 bases, with 11 bases sitting between them. CDR1 SGHNT and CDR2 YENEEA come from the germline V gene. This CDR3 has 15 amino acids. The CDR3 coding sequence is TGTGCCAGCAGCTTAGGGGCTGCTACTTACAATGAGCAGTTCTTC. Its protein product is CASSLGAATYNEQFF.